These T cell receptor beta chains were read from a single sample in a study of CD8 T cells in Susac syndrome. TCRdb re-called the immunoSEQ multiplex PCR reads with MiXCR, one entry per CDR3 protein. The table records around 130,000 distinct CDR3 sequences, 94% of them present only once. Sequencing was performed on CD4+ T cells from PBMCs. All receptors come from a human donor in good health. Each CDR3 is given with its conserved first and last residue. D genes are given only for firm matches. A row's size may be missing; if present it is once, few, many or a size class.

D	size	V	J	CDR3	DNA
.	.	TRBV12-3/TRBV12-4	TRBJ2-1	CASTYGAYNEQFF	TGTGCCAGCACATACGGAGCCTACAATGAGCAGTTCTTC
.	.	TRBV12-3/TRBV12-4	TRBJ2-5	CASSRDQKETQYF	TGTGCCAGCAGCCGGGACCAGAAAGAGACCCAGTACTTC
.	.	TRBV9	TRBJ1-4	CASSVTGRGTEKLFF	TGTGCCAGCAGCGTGACAGGACGGGGTACCGAAAAACTGTTTTTT
.	.	TRBV29-1	TRBJ2-7	CSVTRDGYEQYF	TGCAGCGTGACTCGGGACGGCTACGAGCAGTACTTC
.	.	TRBV12-3/TRBV12-4	TRBJ1-4	CASSLPDGNEKLFF	TGTGCCAGCAGTCTTCCGGACGGGAATGAAAAACTGTTTTTT
TRBD1	.	TRBV20-1	TRBJ2-3	CSARADRGWEDTQYF	TGCAGTGCTAGAGCCGACAGGGGGTGGGAGGATACGCAGTATTTT
TRBD1	.	TRBV7-8	TRBJ2-3	CASSLDRFQTDTQYF	TGTGCCAGCAGCTTGGACAGGTTTCAGACAGATACGCAGTATTTT
.	.	TRBV24-1	TRBJ2-7	CATSDDRDGSYEQYF	TGTGCCACCAGTGATGACCGGGACGGATCCTACGAGCAGTACTTC
TRBD2	.	TRBV28	TRBJ2-7	CASSPIAGEFREQYF	TGTGCCAGCAGTCCGATAGCGGGAGAGTTCCGCGAGCAGTACTTC
TRBD2	.	TRBV7-2	TRBJ2-1	CASSLVAGESYEQFF	TGTGCCAGCAGCTTAGTGGCGGGAGAAAGTTATGAGCAGTTCTTC
TRBD2	.	TRBV12-3/TRBV12-4	TRBJ2-7	CASGRIDSGSYEQYF	TGTGCCAGCGGGAGGATCGATAGCGGGAGTTACGAGCAGTACTTC
.	.	TRBV30	TRBJ1-5	CAWNKGRGQPQHF	TGTGCCTGGAATAAGGGGAGGGGTCAGCCCCAGCATTTT
.	.	TRBV11-2	TRBJ2-5	CASRRRTLGETQYF	TGTGCCAGCAGGCGTCGGACCCTGGGGGAGACCCAGTACTTC
.	.	TRBV20-1	TRBJ2-3	CSARRPSFTDTQYF	TGCAGTGCTAGGCGCCCCTCCTTCACAGATACGCAGTATTTT
.	.	TRBV5-1	TRBJ2-3	CASSLGTRSTDTQYF	TGCGCCAGCAGCTTGGGTACCCGTAGCACAGATACGCAGTATTTT
.	.	TRBV12-3/TRBV12-4	TRBJ2-7	CASTHGRRVYEQYF	TGTGCCAGCACGCATGGACGGCGGGTCTACGAGCAGTACTTC
.	.	TRBV24-1	TRBJ2-2	CATSGTTDTGELFF	TGTGCCACCAGTGGGACTACAGACACCGGGGAGCTGTTTTTT
.	.	TRBV12-3/TRBV12-4	TRBJ1-4	CASSRGDNEKLFF	TGTGCCAGCAGCCGAGGGGATAATGAAAAACTGTTTTTT
TRBD2	.	TRBV4-2	TRBJ2-3	CASSQEKDSGRGSYF	TGTGCCAGCAGCCAAGAGAAGGATAGCGGGAGAGGTTCGTATTTT
.	.	TRBV27	TRBJ2-1	CASSSDLTPTSNEQFF	TGTGCCAGCAGCTCCGACCTTACGCCGACTAGCAATGAGCAGTTCTTC
.	.	TRBV2	TRBJ2-5	CASSGTGRETQYF	TGTGCCAGCAGCGGTACAGGGCGAGAGACCCAGTACTTC
.	.	TRBV7-9	TRBJ2-5	CASSPTLGVETQYF	TGTGCCAGCAGCCCTACGCTGGGTGTTGAGACCCAGTACTTC
.	once	TRBV5-6	TRBJ2-5	CASSDNRRAQYF	TGTGCCAGCAGCGACAACCGGAGGGCCCAGTACTTC
.	few	TRBV7-2	TRBJ2-5	CASSRRETQYF	TGTGCCAGCAGCCGACGAGAGACCCAGTACTTC